The 25 T cell receptor beta chains in this list originate from one sample, sequenced in a study of OX40 agonist ivuxolimab in advanced cancers. The data were produced by immunoSEQ multiplex PCR, yet TCRdb's version contains in-frame clones alone and is incomplete. The table records 90,000 or so clones, under 95% of them present only once. This sample comprised CD4+ or CD8+ T cells sorted from blood, obtained in a trial of the OX40 agonist ivuxolimab. These receptors all stem from an adult with an advanced solid tumor such as melanoma, head and neck, liver or kidney cancer.

The chain joins TRBV30 to TRBJ1-5; D gene unclear. V dropped 2 bases and J dropped 4 bases, with 15 bases sitting between them. The CDR3 has 15 residues. Germline V gene sequence: CDR1 GTSNPN, CDR2 SVGIG (reference sequence). CDR3 region: CAWSQFSGVNQPQHF. The CDR3 coding sequence is TGTGCCTGGAGTCAGTTTTCAGGCGTAAATCAGCCCCAGCATTTT. The full variable domain, in which reference TRBV30 and TRBJ1-5 provide the parts outside the CDR3, is SQTIHQWPATLVQPVGSPLSLECTVEGTSNPNLYWYRQAAGRGLQLLFYSVGIGQISSEVPQNLSASRPQDRQFILSSKKLLLSDSGFYLCAWSQFSGVNQPQHFGDGTRLSIL.

The genes are TRBV6-5 and TRBJ2-1; D possibly corresponds to TRBD1 (6 bases). Germline V lookup: CDR1 MNHEY, CDR2 SVGAGI. This CDR3 spans 14 amino acids. With 5 bases removed from V and 5 bases from J, the gap between germline ends came to 13 bases. The DNA for the CDR3 is TGTGCCAGCAGTCTATCGGACAGCAACAATGAGCAGTTCTTC. Encoded protein: CASSLSDSNNEQFF.

V is TRBV9 and J is TRBJ2-1, with 11 bases matching TRBD1. The CDR3 length is 17 residues. After removal of 0 bases from V and 6 bases from J, the junction contained 8 bases not matched to a gene. Looked up from germline, CDR1 is SGDLS and CDR2 is YYNGEE. The CDR3 is CASSVGGGQGAFNEQFF. The CDR3 region has the DNA TGTGCCAGCAGCGTAGGGGGCGGACAGGGGGCGTTCAATGAGCAGTTCTTC.

The chain joins TRBV9 to TRBJ1-2, with TRBD1 matching over 9 bases. The CDR3 spans 13 residues. With 7 bases clipped from V and 0 bases from J, the junction kept 1 base outside the gene matches. Per the germline V gene, CDR1 is SGDLS and CDR2 is YYNGEE. The CDR3 nucleotides read TGTGCCAGCGGGGACAGGGCTAACTATGGCTACACCTTC. The encoded protein is CASGDRANYGYTF.

J is TRBJ2-1 and V is TRBV4-3, with a weak D call TRBD2 (6 bases). Germline V lookup: CDR1 LGHNA, CDR2 YSLEER. This CDR3 has 16 residues. V lost 4 bases, J lost 6 bases, and 19 bases lay in between. CDR3 sequence: CASSPQLAMYGNEQFF. CDR3 nucleotides: TGCGCCAGCAGCCCCCAACTAGCCATGTACGGCAATGAGCAGTTCTTC.

This clone was seen a single time. V is TRBV19 and J is TRBJ2-7; 7 nucleotides agree with TRBD1. J was trimmed by 3 bases and V by 5 bases; bases with no gene match: 4. From germline, CDR1 is LNHDA and CDR2 SQIVND (reference sequence). The CDR3 extends over 13 amino acids. The CDR3 protein is CASSPRDSYEQYV. The CDR3 DNA reads TGTGCCAGTAGTCCTCGGGACAGCTACGAGCAGTACGTC.

The rearrangement links TRBV2 to TRBJ1-2; D unresolved. CDR1 SNHLY and CDR2 FYNNEI come from the germline V gene. CDR3 size: 12 residues. V was pared by 2 bases and J by 7 bases, with 8 bases between. This CDR3 reads CASSEIIGGYTF. DNA for the CDR3: TGTGCCAGCAGTGAAATTATTGGTGGCTACACCTTC. The full variable domain, completed using reference TRBV2 and TRBJ1-2, is EPEVTQTPSHQVTQMGQEVILRCVPISNHLYFYWYRQILGQKVEFLVSFYNNEISEKSEIFDDQFSVERPDGSNFTLKIRSTKLEDSAMYFCASSEIIGGYTFGSGTRLTVV.

The genes are TRBV15 and TRBJ1-5, with D unclear. Trimming removed 0 bases at V and 6 bases at J, with 12 bases between. The CDR3 spans 15 residues. Germline V gives CDR1 LNHNV, CDR2 YYDKDF (reference sequence). CDR3 coding DNA: TGTGCCACCAGCAGAGATCGAGATTGGCGTCAGCCCCAGCATTTT. This encodes CATSRDRDWRQPQHF.

This sequence joins TRBV2 and TRBJ1-1; no reliable D call. The ends were cut back, 7 bases at V and 1 base at J, with 19 bases in the middle. The CDR3 totals 16 residues. CDR1 is SNHLY, CDR2 FYNNEI, per germline. The CDR3 loop reads CASIPKRSETNTEAFF. CDR3 nucleotide sequence: TGTGCCAGCATCCCAAAAAGGTCAGAAACGAACACTGAAGCTTTCTTT.

V and J are TRBV7-9 and TRBJ2-7, with D possibly matching TRBD2 (6 bases). CDR3 size: 12 residues. Looked up from germline, CDR1 is SEHNR and CDR2 is FQNEAQ (reference sequence). With 5 bases removed from V and 6 bases from J, the gap between germline ends came to 11 bases. The CDR3 spells CASSPAGGEQYV. CDR3 nucleotides: TGTGCCAGCAGCCCAGCGGGCGGCGAGCAGTACGTC.

Only one count was recorded for this clone. The CDR3 DNA reads as TGTGCCTGGAGTAACTACGAGCAGTACTTC. It codes for CAWSNYEQYF. The chain uses TRBV30 and TRBJ2-7, with D unclear. CDR1 and CDR2 (germline): GTSNPN, SVGIG (reference sequence). The CDR3 is 10 residues long. V was pared by 2 bases and J by 3 bases, with 2 bases between.

For the CDR3, the DNA is TGTGCCAGCAGCCCTACCGAAACCTTATACAATGAGCAGTTCTTC. It specifies CASSPTETLYNEQFF. V usage is TRBV5-6 and J usage is TRBJ2-1; no reliable D call. V was trimmed by 4 bases and J by 4 bases, leaving 15 bases between them. The CDR3 is 15 amino acids. Germline V gene lookup returns CDR1 SGHDT and CDR2 YYEEEE.

This chain uses TRBV6-6 with TRBJ2-7; no definite D call. Trimming stripped 2 bases from V and 0 bases from J, with 11 bases between. Germline V gene lookup returns CDR1 MNHNY and CDR2 SVGAGI (reference sequence). The CDR3 is made up of 15 amino acids. CDR3 residues: CASSYGGWPSYEQYF. The CDR3 nucleotides read TGTGCCAGCAGTTACGGTGGGTGGCCCTCCTACGAGCAGTACTTC.

The CDR3 DNA reads as TGTGCCAGCAGTGAACGTCAGTATAGCAATCAGCCCCAGCATTTT. This encodes CASSERQYSNQPQHF. The J gene is TRBJ1-5, the V gene TRBV6-1, with D hard to call. Per germline, CDR1 MNHNS and CDR2 SASEGT. Trimming removed 2 bases at V and 0 bases at J, with 8 bases between. CDR3 length: 15 amino acids.

This chain connects TRBV27 to TRBJ2-3; 11 bases agree with TRBD2. The CDR3 contains 15 residues. Losses at the gene ends were 6 bases for V and 5 bases for J; bases not matched to a gene: 7. Germline CDR1 is MNHEY and CDR2 is SMNVEV (reference sequence). The DNA of the CDR3 is TGTGCCAGCAGACGTAGCGGGGGGGATAGAGATACGCAGTATTTT. This sequence encodes CASRRSGGDRDTQYF.

The rearrangement uses TRBV27 and TRBJ2-5, with D possibly matching TRBD1 (6 bases). TRBJ2-7 explains the end of the DNA better; the J call may be wrong. From germline, CDR1 is MNHEY and CDR2 SMNVEV (reference sequence). The CDR3 consists of 12 residues. CDR3 protein: CASSFRGDEQYF. CDR3 DNA: TGTGCCAGCAGCTTCAGGGGCGACGAGCAGTACTTC.

The chain uses TRBV30 and TRBJ1-1, with D hard to call. V was cut by 0 bases and J by 7 bases, with 6 bases left in between. Germline V lookup: CDR1 GTSNPN, CDR2 SVGIG (reference sequence). CDR3 length: 11 residues. CDR3 sequence reads: CAWSVGIEAFF. CDR3 DNA sequence: TGTGCCTGGAGTGTGGGCATTGAAGCTTTCTTT.

The J gene is TRBJ1-1, the V gene TRBV9, with D uncertain. CDR3 size: 12 residues. The germline gives CDR1 SGDLS, CDR2 YYNGEE. The ends were cut back, 3 bases at V and 4 bases at J, with 7 bases in the middle. CDR3 sequence: CASSGWGTEAFF. The CDR3 DNA reads as TGTGCCAGCAGCGGATGGGGCACTGAAGCTTTCTTT. The full variable domain, with the rest looked up from reference TRBV9 and TRBJ1-1, is DSGVTQTPKHLITATGQRVTLRCSPRSGDLSVYWYQQSLDQGLQFLIQYYNGEERAKGNILERFSAQQFPDLHSELNLSSLELGDSALYFCASSGWGTEAFFGQGTRLTVV.

The rearrangement uses TRBV23-1 and TRBJ2-5, with D tentatively TRBD1 (6 bases). TRBV23-1 counts as an open reading frame of uncertain function. Trimming cost V 3 bases and J 3 bases, with 14 bases left between them. This CDR3 comprises 15 residues. CDR3: CASSQRQGREETQYF. Here the CDR3 DNA reads TGCGCCAGCAGTCAGCGCCAGGGGAGAGAAGAGACCCAGTACTTC.

Details on this clone: One end of the junction is discordant with germline, which a read error may explain. V is TRBV7-7 and J is TRBJ2-3; D ambiguous. Germline-derived CDR1 and CDR2 are SSHAT and FNYEAQ (reference sequence). The CDR3 runs 14 residues. CDR3 in amino acids: CASSPTVMGDTQYF. The CDR3 DNA is TGTGCTAGCAGCCCAACAGTGATGGGTGATACGCAGTATTTT.

The chain links TRBV25-1 to TRBJ2-3; D may be TRBD1 (5 bases). Germline-derived CDR1 and CDR2 are MGHDK and SYGVNS. V lost 5 bases, J lost 4 bases, and 16 bases lay in between. The CDR3 length is 15 residues. The CDR3 DNA reads TGTGCCAGCAGTAGCTTGAAGGGGTTCGCAGATACGCAGTATTTT. Translating it yields CASSSLKGFADTQYF. Full variable domain (remainder filled in from reference TRBV25-1 and TRBJ2-3): EADIYQTPRYLVIGTGKKITLECSQTMGHDKMYWYQQDPGMELHLIHYSYGVNSTEKGDLSSESTVSRIRTEHFPLTLESARPSHTSQYLCASSSLKGFADTQYFGPGTRLTVL.

The chain has TRBV4-2 and TRBJ2-3, with D perhaps TRBD1 (5 bases). Germline V gene data show CDR1 as LGHNA and CDR2 as YNFKEQ. The CDR3 consists of 15 residues. V lost 6 bases to trimming and J lost 5 bases, with 18 bases between them. The CDR3 DNA is TGTGCCAGCAGTGGGTACACAGGATCCGAAGATACGCAGTATTTT. This codes for CASSGYTGSEDTQYF.

This sequence joins TRBV27 and TRBJ1-5, with D uncertain. Deletions cut 6 bases from V and 4 bases from J, with 13 bases between. Germline assignment: CDR1 MNHEY and CDR2 SMNVEV (reference sequence). This CDR3 region has 14 residues. As DNA, the CDR3 is TGTGCCAGCAGGGCATTAGGCGCGAATCAGCCCCAGCATTTT. This translates into CASRALGANQPQHF.

The V gene is TRBV28, the J gene TRBJ1-1; D is unclear. There are 14 residues in the CDR3. The V end was cut by 6 bases, the J end by 6 bases, with 17 bases between. Germline CDR1 and CDR2: MDHEN and SYDVKM. The CDR3 protein is CASREILVPPEAFF. In DNA form, the CDR3 reads TGTGCCAGCAGGGAAATTTTGGTCCCTCCTGAAGCTTTCTTT.

V usage is TRBV28 and J usage is TRBJ1-6; the match to TRBD1 covers 7 bases. V shed 6 bases and J 3 bases; nucleotides not matched to a gene: 8. The CDR3 is 16 residues long. Germline V lookup: CDR1 MDHEN, CDR2 SYDVKM. DNA for the CDR3: TGTGCCAGCAGCCAAACAGGGGTTGGCTATAATTCACCCCTCCACTTT. Amino acid sequence: CASSQTGVGYNSPLHF. Using reference TRBV28 and TRBJ1-6 for the parts outside the CDR3, the full variable domain is DVKVTQSSRYLVKRTGEKVFLECVQDMDHENMFWYRQDPGLGLRLIYFSYDVKMKEKGDIPEGYSVSREKKERFSLILESASTNQTSMYLCASSQTGVGYNSPLHFGNGTRLTVT.